Below are 2 T cell receptor beta chains sequenced from a single sample in a study of T cell responses to AZD1222 COVID-19 vaccine. Repertoires were generated with immunoSEQ multiplex PCR, while TCRdb's copy carries only in-frame clones and drops some. The table has 150,000 or so clones, more than 85% seen once. The sample here was peripheral blood, taken 28 days after the second AZD1222 dose. The receptors were sampled from an adult who received the AZD1222 COVID-19 vaccine.

The table lists this clone with a count of one. The V call is TRBV7-9, the J call TRBJ2-3; D not resolved. CDR1 and CDR2 (germline): SEHNR, FQNEAQ (reference sequence). The CDR3 runs 17 residues. V was shortened by 2 bases and J by 2 bases, with 17 bases between the two germline ends. CDR3 bases: TGTGCCAGCAGCTTATGGGTTAGCATACTGAACACAGATACGCAGTATTTT. Translation: CASSLWVSILNTDTQYF. Based on the CDR3 plus reference TRBV7-9 and TRBJ2-3, the full variable domain is DTGVSQNPRHKITKRGQNVTFRCDPISEHNRLYWYRQTLGQGPEFLTYFQNEAQLEKSRLLSDRFSAERPKGSFSTLEIQRTEQGDSAMYLCASSLWVSILNTDTQYFGPGTRLTVL.

The V gene is TRBV7-2, the J gene TRBJ2-5; D tentatively fits TRBD1 or TRBD2 (6 bases each). V dropped 4 bases and J dropped 3 bases, with 15 bases sitting between them. The CDR3 is 15 amino acids. Germline loops: CDR1 SGHTA, CDR2 FQGNSA. The CDR3 spells CASSSYRGTKETQYF. The CDR3 DNA follows: TGTGCCAGCAGCTCTTACCGCGGGACAAAAGAGACCCAGTACTTC.